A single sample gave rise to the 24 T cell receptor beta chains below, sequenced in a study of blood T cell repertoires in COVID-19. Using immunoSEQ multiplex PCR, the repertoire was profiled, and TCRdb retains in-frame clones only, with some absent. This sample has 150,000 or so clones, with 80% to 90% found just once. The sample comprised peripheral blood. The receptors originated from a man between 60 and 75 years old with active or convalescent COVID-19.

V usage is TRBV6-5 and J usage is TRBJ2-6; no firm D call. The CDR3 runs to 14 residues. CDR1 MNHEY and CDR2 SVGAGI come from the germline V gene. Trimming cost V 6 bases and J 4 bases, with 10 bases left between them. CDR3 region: CASREQLGANVLTF. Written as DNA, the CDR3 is TGTGCCAGCAGGGAGCAGCTCGGGGCCAACGTCCTGACTTTC.

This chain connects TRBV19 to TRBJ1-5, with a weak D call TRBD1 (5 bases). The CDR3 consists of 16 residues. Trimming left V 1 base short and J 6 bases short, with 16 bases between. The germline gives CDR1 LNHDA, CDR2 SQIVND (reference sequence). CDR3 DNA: TGTGCCAGTAGTATAGTACCCGGGTACGACAGTCAGCCCCAGCATTTT. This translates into CASSIVPGYDSQPQHF.

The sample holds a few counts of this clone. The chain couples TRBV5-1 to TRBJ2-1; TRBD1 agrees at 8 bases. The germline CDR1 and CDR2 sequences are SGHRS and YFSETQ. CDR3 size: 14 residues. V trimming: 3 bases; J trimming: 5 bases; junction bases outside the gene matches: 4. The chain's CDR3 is CASSSGQGHNEQFF. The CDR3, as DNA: TGCGCCAGCAGCTCAGGACAGGGTCACAATGAGCAGTTCTTC.

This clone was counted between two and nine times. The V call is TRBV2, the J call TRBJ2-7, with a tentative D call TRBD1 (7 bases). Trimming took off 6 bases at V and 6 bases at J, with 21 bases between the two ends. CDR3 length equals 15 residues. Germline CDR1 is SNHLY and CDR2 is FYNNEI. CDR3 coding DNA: TGTGCCAGCAGCGAACGAGGGAGACAGGGAGGCGAGCAGTACTTC. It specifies CASSERGRQGGEQYF.

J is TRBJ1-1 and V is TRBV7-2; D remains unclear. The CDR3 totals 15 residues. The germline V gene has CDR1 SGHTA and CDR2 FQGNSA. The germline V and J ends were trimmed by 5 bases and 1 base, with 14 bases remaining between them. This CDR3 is CASSLEGRRNTEAFF. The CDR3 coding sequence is TGTGCCAGCAGCCTCGAGGGTCGGAGGAACACTGAAGCTTTCTTT.

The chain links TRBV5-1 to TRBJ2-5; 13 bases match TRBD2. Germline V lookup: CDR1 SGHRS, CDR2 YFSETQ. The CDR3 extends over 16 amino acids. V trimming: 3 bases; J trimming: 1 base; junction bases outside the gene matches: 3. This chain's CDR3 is CASSWGLAGSQETQYF. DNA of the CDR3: TGCGCCAGCAGCTGGGGACTAGCGGGATCCCAAGAGACCCAGTACTTC.

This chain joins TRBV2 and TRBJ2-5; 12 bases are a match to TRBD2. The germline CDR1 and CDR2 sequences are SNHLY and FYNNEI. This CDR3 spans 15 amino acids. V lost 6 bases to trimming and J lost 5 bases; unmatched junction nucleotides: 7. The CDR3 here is CASRNTGTSGETQYF. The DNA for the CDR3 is TGTGCCAGCAGAAATACCGGGACTAGCGGGGAGACCCAGTACTTC.

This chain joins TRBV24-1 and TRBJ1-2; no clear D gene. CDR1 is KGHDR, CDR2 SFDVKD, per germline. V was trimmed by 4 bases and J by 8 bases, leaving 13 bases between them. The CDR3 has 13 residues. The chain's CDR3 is CATSDVQTGGYTF. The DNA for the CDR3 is TGTGCCACCAGTGACGTCCAGACGGGGGGCTACACCTTC.

CDR3 DNA: TGTGCCATCAGTGATGACAGCCCCGGGAGAGGGACCCAGTACTTC. Translated: CAISDDSPGRGTQYF. V is TRBV10-3 and J is TRBJ2-5, with D tentatively TRBD2 (6 bases). The V and J ends lost 3 bases and 7 bases respectively, with 18 bases between them. Germline-derived CDR1 and CDR2 are ENHRY and SYGVKD. The CDR3 has 15 amino acids.

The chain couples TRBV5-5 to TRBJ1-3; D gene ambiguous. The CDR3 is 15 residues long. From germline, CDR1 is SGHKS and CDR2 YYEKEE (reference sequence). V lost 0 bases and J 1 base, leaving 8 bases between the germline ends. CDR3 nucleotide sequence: TGTGCCAGCAGCTTGGACGCGGGATCTGGAAACACCATATATTTT. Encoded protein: CASSLDAGSGNTIYF.

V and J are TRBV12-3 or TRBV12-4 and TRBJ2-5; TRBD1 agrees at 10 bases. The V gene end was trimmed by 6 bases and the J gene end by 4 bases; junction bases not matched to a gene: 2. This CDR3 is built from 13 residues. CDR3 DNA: TGTGCCAGCAGGACAGGGGGCGTAGAGACCCAGTACTTC. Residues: CASRTGGVETQYF.

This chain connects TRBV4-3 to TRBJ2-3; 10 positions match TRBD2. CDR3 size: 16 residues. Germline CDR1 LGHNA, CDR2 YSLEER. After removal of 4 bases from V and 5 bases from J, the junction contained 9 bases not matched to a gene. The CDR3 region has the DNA TGCGCCAGCAGCCCCCGAGCGGGAGGGTGGGGAGATACGCAGTATTTT. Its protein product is CASSPRAGGWGDTQYF.

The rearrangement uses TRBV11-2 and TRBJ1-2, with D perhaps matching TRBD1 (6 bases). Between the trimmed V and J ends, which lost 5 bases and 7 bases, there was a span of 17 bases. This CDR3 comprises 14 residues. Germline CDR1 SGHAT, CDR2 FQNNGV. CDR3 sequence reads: CASSPPSGVGGYTF. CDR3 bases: TGTGCCAGCAGCCCCCCCTCAGGGGTGGGTGGCTACACCTTC.

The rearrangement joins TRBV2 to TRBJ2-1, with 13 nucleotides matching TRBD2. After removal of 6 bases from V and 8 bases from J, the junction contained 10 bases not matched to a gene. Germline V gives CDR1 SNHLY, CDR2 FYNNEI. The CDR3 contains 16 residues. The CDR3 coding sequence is TGTGCCAGCAGGGGGGGACTAGCGGGAAGGGGAGATGAGCAGTTCTTC. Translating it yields CASRGGLAGRGDEQFF. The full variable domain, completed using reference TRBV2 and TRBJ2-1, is EPEVTQTPSHQVTQMGQEVILRCVPISNHLYFYWYRQILGQKVEFLVSFYNNEISEKSEIFDDQFSVERPDGSNFTLKIRSTKLEDSAMYFCASRGGLAGRGDEQFFGPGTRLTVL.

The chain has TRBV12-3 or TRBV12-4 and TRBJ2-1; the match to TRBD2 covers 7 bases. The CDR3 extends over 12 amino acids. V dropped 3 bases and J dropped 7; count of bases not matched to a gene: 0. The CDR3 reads CASSFGGNEQFF. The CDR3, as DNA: TGTGCCAGCAGTTTCGGGGGGAATGAGCAGTTCTTC.

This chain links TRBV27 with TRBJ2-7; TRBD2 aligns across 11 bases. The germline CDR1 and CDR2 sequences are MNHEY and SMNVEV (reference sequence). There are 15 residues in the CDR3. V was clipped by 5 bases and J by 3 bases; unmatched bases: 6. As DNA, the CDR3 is TGTGCCAGCAGTCCCGGGACTAGCGGTATCTACGAGCAGTACTTC. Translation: CASSPGTSGIYEQYF.

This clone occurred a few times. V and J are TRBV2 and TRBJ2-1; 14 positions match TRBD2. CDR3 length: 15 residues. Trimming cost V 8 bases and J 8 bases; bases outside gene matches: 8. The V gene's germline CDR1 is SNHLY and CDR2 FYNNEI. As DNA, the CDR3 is TGTGCCAGCGGACCGGGACTAGCGGGAGTCCATGAGCAGTTCTTC. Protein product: CASGPGLAGVHEQFF.

The CDR3 protein is CASSVGDISRAGYTF. CDR3 nucleotide sequence: TGCGCCAGCAGTGTAGGGGACATTTCAAGGGCTGGCTACACCTTC. The chain joins TRBV10-2 to TRBJ1-2; the D gene is possibly TRBD1 (6 bases). CDR3 length: 15 residues. The germline V and J ends were trimmed by 4 bases and 7 bases, with 19 bases remaining between them. Germline CDR1 WSHSY, CDR2 SAAADI.

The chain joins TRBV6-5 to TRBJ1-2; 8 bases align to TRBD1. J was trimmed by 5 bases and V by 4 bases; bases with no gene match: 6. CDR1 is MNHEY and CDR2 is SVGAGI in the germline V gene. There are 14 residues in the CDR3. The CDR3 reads CASSLTGAIYGYTF. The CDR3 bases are TGTGCCAGCAGTTTGACAGGGGCTATATATGGCTACACCTTC.

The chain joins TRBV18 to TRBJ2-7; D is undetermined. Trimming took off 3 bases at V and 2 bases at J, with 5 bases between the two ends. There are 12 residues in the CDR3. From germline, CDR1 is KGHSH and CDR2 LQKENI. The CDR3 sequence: CASSPDTYEQYF. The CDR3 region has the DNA TGTGCCAGCTCACCCGACACCTACGAGCAGTACTTC.

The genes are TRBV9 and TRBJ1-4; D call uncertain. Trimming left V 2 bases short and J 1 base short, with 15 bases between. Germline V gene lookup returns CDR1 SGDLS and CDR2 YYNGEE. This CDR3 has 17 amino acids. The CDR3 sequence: CASSVGVQRGTNEKLFF. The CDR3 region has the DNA TGTGCCAGCAGCGTTGGGGTCCAACGGGGAACTAATGAAAAACTGTTTTTT.

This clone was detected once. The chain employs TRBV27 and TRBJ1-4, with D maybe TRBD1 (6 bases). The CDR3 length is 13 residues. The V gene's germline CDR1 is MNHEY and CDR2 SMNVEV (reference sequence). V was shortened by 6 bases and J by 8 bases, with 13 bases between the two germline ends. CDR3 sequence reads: CASSRRDTEKLFF. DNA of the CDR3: TGTGCCAGCAGCAGAAGGGACACAGAAAAACTGTTTTTT.

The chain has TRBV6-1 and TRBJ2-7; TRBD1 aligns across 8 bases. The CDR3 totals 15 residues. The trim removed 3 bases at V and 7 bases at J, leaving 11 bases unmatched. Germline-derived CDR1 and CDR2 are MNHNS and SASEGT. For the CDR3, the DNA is TGTGCCAGCAGTGATCGTGGACAGGGTTTAGAGGAGCAGTACTTC. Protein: CASSDRGQGLEEQYF.

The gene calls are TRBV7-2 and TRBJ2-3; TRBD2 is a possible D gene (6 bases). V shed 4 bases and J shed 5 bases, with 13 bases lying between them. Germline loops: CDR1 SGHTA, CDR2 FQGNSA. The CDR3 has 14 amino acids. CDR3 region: CASSSPRELDTQYF. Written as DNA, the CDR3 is TGTGCCAGCAGCTCCCCCCGGGAGTTAGATACGCAGTATTTT.